One sample yielded the 8 T cell receptor beta chains listed below, sequenced in a study of blood T cell repertoires in COVID-19. Profiled with immunoSEQ multiplex PCR; TCRdb holds only in-frame clones, not every one. Among about 82,000 clones, about four fifths were seen once, and the ten largest hold around 15%. Sequencing input: peripheral blood. The receptor set was obtained from a woman aged 60 to 75 with acute or convalescent COVID-19.

The chain combines TRBV7-9 with TRBJ2-2; 7 bases map to TRBD2. The CDR3 is 16 residues long. The J segment lost 5 bases and the V segment lost 6 bases, leaving 12 bases of the junction unmatched. The germline V gene has CDR1 SEHNR and CDR2 FQNEAQ (reference sequence). The CDR3 protein is CASRLGASGLTGELFF. The CDR3 DNA follows: TGTGCCAGCAGACTAGGGGCTAGCGGCCTTACCGGGGAGCTGTTTTTT.

This chain joins TRBV7-8 and TRBJ1-2, with D possibly being TRBD1 (6 bases). This CDR3 region has 16 residues. Trimming removed 3 bases from V and 2 bases from J, with 16 bases in between. In germline, CDR1 is SGHVS, CDR2 FQNEAQ. CDR3 protein: CASSFSRDIHNYGYTF. The CDR3 DNA reads as TGTGCCAGCAGCTTCAGCCGGGACATCCACAACTATGGCTACACCTTC.

This rearrangement joins TRBV3-1 (or the pseudogene TRBV3-2) to TRBJ1-2; D gene unclear. Trimming removed 1 base from V and 2 bases from J, with 8 bases in between. CDR3 length equals 14 residues. Germline V gene sequence: CDR1 LGHDT, CDR2 YNNKEL (reference sequence). CDR3 sequence reads: CASSQGNGNYGYTF. In DNA form, the CDR3 reads TGTGCCAGCAGCCAAGGGAACGGGAACTATGGCTACACCTTC.

This clone was seen only once. The V and J genes are TRBV10-3 and TRBJ2-1, with 9 bases identical to TRBD1. In germline, CDR1 is ENHRY, CDR2 SYGVKD. Trimming cost V 4 bases and J 8 bases; bases outside gene matches: 6. The CDR3 is 14 residues long. Here the CDR3 DNA reads TGTGCCATCAGTGGGGGACAGGGCAACGATGAGCAGTTCTTC. It is translated as CAISGGQGNDEQFF.

This clone was counted once. The rearrangement links TRBV24-1 to TRBJ2-3, with 9 bases fitting TRBD1. The CDR3 covers 17 residues. Trimming took 6 bases from V and 2 from J; bases not matched to a gene: 11. Germline values: CDR1 KGHDR, CDR2 SFDVKD. In DNA, the CDR3 is TGTGCCACCAGTCGAGCTCCGGGACAGGGATACACAGATACGCAGTATTTT. Its protein product is CATSRAPGQGYTDTQYF.

The CDR3 protein is CASSLLLRRDNQPQHF. As DNA, the CDR3 is TGTGCCAGCAGCTTGTTACTGAGGAGGGACAATCAGCCCCAGCATTTT. J is TRBJ1-5 and V is TRBV5-5, with unresolved D. Looked up from germline, CDR1 is SGHKS and CDR2 is YYEKEE (reference sequence). Trimming removed 1 base from V and 3 bases from J, with 14 bases in between. The CDR3 covers 16 residues.

This chain links TRBV6-1 with TRBJ1-1, with D unresolved. Trimming stripped 2 bases from V and 5 bases from J, with 15 bases between. The CDR3 has 15 amino acids. Germline assignment: CDR1 MNHNS and CDR2 SASEGT. In nucleotides, the CDR3 is TGTGCCAGCAGTGAAATCGGGAACCCCCCAACTGAAGCTTTCTTT. Translated, it gives CASSEIGNPPTEAFF.

The chain joins TRBV15 to TRBJ2-3; 7 nucleotides line up with TRBD1. The CDR3 loop spans 15 amino acids. CDR1 and CDR2 (germline): LNHNV, YYDKDF (reference sequence). The V gene end was trimmed by 9 bases and the J gene end by 1 base; junction bases not matched to a gene: 10. In DNA form, the CDR3 reads TGTGCCACAGCTGATCCGGGACAGCGCACAGATACGCAGTATTTT. It yields the protein CATADPGQRTDTQYF.